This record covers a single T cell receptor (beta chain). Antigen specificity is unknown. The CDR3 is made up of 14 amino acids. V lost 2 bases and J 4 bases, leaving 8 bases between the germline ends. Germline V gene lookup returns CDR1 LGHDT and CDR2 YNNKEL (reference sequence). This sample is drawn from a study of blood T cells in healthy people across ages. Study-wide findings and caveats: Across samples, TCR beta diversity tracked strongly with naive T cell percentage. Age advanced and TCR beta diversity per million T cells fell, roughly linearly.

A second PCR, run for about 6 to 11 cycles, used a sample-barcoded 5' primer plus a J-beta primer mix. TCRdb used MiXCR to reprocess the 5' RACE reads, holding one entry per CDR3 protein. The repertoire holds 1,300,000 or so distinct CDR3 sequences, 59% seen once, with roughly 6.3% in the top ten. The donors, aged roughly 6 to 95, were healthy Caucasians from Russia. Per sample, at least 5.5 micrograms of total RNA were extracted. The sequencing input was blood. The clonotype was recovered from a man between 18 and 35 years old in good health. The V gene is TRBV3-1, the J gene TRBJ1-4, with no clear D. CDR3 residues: CASSQSGYNEKLFF. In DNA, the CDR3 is TGTGCCAGCAGCCAAAGCGGGTATAATGAAAAACTGTTTTTT. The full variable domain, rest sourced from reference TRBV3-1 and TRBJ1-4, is DTAVSQTPKYLVTQMGNDKSIKCEQNLGHDTMYWYKQDSKKFLKIMFSYNNKELIINETVPNRFSPKSPDKAHLNLHINSLELGDSAVYFCASSQSGYNEKLFFGSGTQLSVL.